Sequencing of this T cell receptor (beta chain) was carried out in a study of CD8+ T cells in alopecia areata. General study points: When scalp samples are sequenced, resident alphabeta T cells of normal skin are also captured.

Sample treatment: oral pan-JAK inhibitor, 5-10 mg twice daily. In the case of this clone: Its antigen is not identified.

RNA was extracted and reverse transcribed into cDNA as the sequencing template. Data came from immunoSEQ multiplex PCR; TCRdb stores just in-frame clones and leaves some out. The sample holds around 160,000 clones, 60% seen once. The source was CD4+ T cells sorted from blood, collected at week 24, from a patient treated with tofacitinib. The source of this sequence is a human donor with alopecia areata.

The DNA of the CDR3 is TGTGCCAGCAGGCCCATTTCGACGGGTGCCGGGGAGCTGTTTTTT. As protein: CASRPISTGAGELFF. The rearrangement joins TRBV6-5 to TRBJ2-2; D uncertain. The V and J ends lost 6 bases and 6 bases respectively, with 17 bases between them. CDR1 MNHEY and CDR2 SVGAGI come from the germline V gene. This CDR3 is 15 amino acids long.